The clone carrying this T cell receptor beta chain was picked up many times. Its antigen is currently unknown. The germline V gene has CDR1 SGHVS and CDR2 FQNEAQ. V lost 3 bases to trimming and J lost 4 bases, with 11 bases between them. This CDR3 region has 14 residues. Stable Graves' hyperthyroidism meant no ophthalmopathy progression within 18 months. This record belongs to a study of T cells in Graves' hyperthyroidism and ophthalmopathy. General study points: Through a model of 13 V-J features, ophthalmopathy was separated from stable hyperthyroidism. In blood, most of the thyroid clonotypes expanded above 0.001 were also present.

Amplification targeted TCR beta CDR3 regions from RNA transcripts. In the first-round RT-PCR of the TCR CDR3, the HTBI primer set was used. TCRdb passed the multiplex PCR reads through MiXCR, listing each CDR3 protein once. The data hold under 400,000 distinct CDR3 sequences, with roughly 25% observed a single time. The clonotype originates from a man aged 50 or older with Graves' hyperthyroidism. The genes are TRBV7-8 and TRBJ2-3; unclear D gene. The sequenced material came from blood. The CDR3 bases are TGTGCCAGCAGCTTTCCCCTAGATCCAGATACGCAGTATTTT. This gives the protein CASSFPLDPDTQYF.